This TCR beta chain was captured in a study of T-cell reconstitution after alpha-beta-depleted transplantation in children. This CDR3 region has 16 residues. Germline-derived CDR1 and CDR2 are MNHEY and SVGAGI. Trimming cost V 2 bases and J 0 bases; bases outside gene matches: 2. A library of TCRbeta sequences, prepared with unique molecular identifiers, was generated. In TCRdb, the PCR reads were re-called with MiXCR into one record per CDR3 protein. This sample has about 300,000 distinct CDR3 sequences, with around 7.3% found just once. Overall study findings and caveats: Reports say that about two months after transplant, the alpha-beta T cells came out of several hundred graft clones that had expanded. A year had passed since transplant, and T-cell counts and diversity by then came mostly from newly produced T cells. Surviving recipient T cells and thymic progenitors produced the high day-60 TCRbeta diversity seen in some patients.

This clonotype was recorded many times. Its antigen is not identified. The sequences come from peripheral blood, collected 360 days after TCRalphabeta/CD19-depleted stem cell transplant. The sequence derives from a female patient aged 2-15 years who had a stem cell transplant for Fanconi anemia, so the T cells may come from the graft donor. The rearrangement links TRBV6-5 to TRBJ2-1; 9 nucleotides line up with TRBD2. The CDR3 DNA reads as TGTGCCAGCAGTTACGGACTAGCGAGCTCCTACAATGAGCAGTTCTTC. It encodes CASSYGLASSYNEQFF.